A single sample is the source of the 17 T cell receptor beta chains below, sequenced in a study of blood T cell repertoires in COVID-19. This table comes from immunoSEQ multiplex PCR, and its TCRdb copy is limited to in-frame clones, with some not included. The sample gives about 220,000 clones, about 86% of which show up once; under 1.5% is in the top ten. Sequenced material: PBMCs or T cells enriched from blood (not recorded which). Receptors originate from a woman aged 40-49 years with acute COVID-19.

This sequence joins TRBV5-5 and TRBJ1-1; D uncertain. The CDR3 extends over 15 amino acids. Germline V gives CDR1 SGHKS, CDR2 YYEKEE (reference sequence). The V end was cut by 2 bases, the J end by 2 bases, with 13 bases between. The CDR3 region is CASSFRGGYNTEAFF. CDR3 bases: TGTGCCAGCAGCTTTCGTGGAGGCTACAACACTGAAGCTTTCTTT.

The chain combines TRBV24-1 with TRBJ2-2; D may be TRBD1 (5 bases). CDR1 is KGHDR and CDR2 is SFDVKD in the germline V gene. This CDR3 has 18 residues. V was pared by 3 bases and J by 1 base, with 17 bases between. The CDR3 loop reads CATSDPGRRAQNTGELFF. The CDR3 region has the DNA TGTGCCACCAGTGATCCGGGTCGCAGGGCTCAGAACACCGGGGAGCTGTTTTTT.

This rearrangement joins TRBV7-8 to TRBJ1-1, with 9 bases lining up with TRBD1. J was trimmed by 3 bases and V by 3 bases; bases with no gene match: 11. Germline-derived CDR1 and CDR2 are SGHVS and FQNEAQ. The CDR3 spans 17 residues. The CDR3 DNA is TGTGCCAGCAGCTTTACCGGGACAGGGCCCCGGGACACTGAAGCTTTCTTT. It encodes CASSFTGTGPRDTEAFF.

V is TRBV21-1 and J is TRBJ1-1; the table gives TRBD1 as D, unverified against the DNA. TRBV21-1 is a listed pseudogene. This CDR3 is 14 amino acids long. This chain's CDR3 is CASSKATIRTEAFF. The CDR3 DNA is TGTGCCAGCAGCAAGGCCACAATTCGCACTGAAGCTTTCTTT.

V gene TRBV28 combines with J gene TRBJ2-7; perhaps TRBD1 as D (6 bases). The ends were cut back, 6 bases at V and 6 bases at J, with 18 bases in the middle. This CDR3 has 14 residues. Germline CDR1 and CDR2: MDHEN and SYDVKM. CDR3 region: CASRHREVIFEQYF. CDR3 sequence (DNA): TGTGCCAGCAGGCACAGGGAAGTGATTTTCGAGCAGTACTTC.

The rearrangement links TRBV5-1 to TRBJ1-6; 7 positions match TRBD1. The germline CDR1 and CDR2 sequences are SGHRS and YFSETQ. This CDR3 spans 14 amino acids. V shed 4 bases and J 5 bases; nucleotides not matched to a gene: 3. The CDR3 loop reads CASSPGTDNSPLHF. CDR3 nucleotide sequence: TGCGCCAGCAGCCCCGGGACAGATAATTCACCCCTCCACTTT.

CDR3 sequence reads: CASRREEGETQYF. The CDR3 DNA reads as TGTGCCAGCAGACGGGAGGAAGGAGAGACCCAGTACTTC. The chain is built from TRBV3-1 (or the pseudogene TRBV3-2) and TRBJ2-5; 7 bases match TRBD2. Looked up from germline, CDR1 is LGHDT and CDR2 is YNNKEL (reference sequence). After removal of 6 bases from V and 4 bases from J, the junction contained 5 bases not matched to a gene. This CDR3 has 13 amino acids.

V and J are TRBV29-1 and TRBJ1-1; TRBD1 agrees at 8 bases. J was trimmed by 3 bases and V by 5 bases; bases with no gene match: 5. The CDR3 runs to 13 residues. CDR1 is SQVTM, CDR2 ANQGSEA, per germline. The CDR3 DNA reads TGCAGCGTTCTAACAGGGGGTGACACTGAAGCTTTCTTT. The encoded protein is CSVLTGGDTEAFF.

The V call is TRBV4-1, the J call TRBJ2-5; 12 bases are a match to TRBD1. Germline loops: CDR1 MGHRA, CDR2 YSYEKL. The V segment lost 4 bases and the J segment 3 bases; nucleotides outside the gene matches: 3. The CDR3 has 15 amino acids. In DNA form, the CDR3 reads TGCGCCAGCAGCCGGGGACAGGGGGCAAAAGAGACCCAGTACTTC. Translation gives CASSRGQGAKETQYF.

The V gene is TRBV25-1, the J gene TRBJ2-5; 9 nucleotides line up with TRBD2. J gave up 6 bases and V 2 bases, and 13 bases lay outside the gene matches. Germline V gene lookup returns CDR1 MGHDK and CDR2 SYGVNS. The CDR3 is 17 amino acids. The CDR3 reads CASSEIGTGGGEQTQYF. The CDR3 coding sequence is TGTGCCAGCAGTGAAATAGGGACTGGCGGGGGGGAACAGACCCAGTACTTC.

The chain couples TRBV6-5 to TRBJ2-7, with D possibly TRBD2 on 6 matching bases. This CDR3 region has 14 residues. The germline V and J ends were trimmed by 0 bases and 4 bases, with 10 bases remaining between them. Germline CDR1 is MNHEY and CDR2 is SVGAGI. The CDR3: CASSYSGGWYEQYF. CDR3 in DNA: TGTGCCAGCAGTTACTCGGGGGGTTGGTACGAGCAGTACTTC.

The CDR3 DNA follows: TGTGCCTGGAGTGGTGCGGGTACCTATAATTCACCCCTCCACTTT. Protein product: CAWSGAGTYNSPLHF. The chain links TRBV30 to TRBJ1-6; D gene unclear. The CDR3 has 15 residues. Trimming shortened V by 1 base and J by 2 bases, and 9 bases separated the two germline ends. Per germline, CDR1 GTSNPN and CDR2 SVGIG (reference sequence).

The CDR3 coding sequence is TGTGCCAGCAGTTTAAAGCGGGACTCACTCTCCTACGAGCAGTACTTC. This codes for CASSLKRDSLSYEQYF. V is TRBV27 and J is TRBJ2-7; 7 bases align to TRBD2. This CDR3 contains 16 residues. V lost 2 bases, J lost 0 bases, and 7 bases stayed unmatched. CDR1 MNHEY and CDR2 SMNVEV come from the germline V gene (reference sequence).

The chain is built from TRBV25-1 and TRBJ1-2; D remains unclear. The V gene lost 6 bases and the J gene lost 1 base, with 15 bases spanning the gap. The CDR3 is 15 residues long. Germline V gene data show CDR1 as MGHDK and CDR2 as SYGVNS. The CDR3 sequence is CASSREGGGNYGYTF. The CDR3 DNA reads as TGTGCCAGCAGCCGGGAGGGCGGCGGTAACTATGGCTACACCTTC.

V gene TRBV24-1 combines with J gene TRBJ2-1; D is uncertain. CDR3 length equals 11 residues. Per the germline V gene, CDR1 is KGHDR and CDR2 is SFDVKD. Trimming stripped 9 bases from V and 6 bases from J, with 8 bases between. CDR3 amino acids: CATGPFNEQFF. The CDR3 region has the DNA TGTGCCACCGGCCCCTTCAATGAGCAGTTCTTC.

The CDR3 region is CASSQDSHRVRNEQFF. The CDR3 DNA reads as TGCGCCAGCAGCCAGGACTCGCACAGAGTCCGCAATGAGCAGTTCTTC. The chain links TRBV4-3 to TRBJ2-1; D is perhaps TRBD2 (5 bases). CDR1 and CDR2 (germline): LGHNA, YSLEER. The CDR3 is made up of 16 amino acids. Trimming removed 3 bases at V and 6 bases at J, with 18 bases between.

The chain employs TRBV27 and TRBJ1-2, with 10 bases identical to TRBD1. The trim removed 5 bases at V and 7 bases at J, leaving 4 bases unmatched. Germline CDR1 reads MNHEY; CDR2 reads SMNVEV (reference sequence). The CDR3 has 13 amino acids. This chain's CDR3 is CASSVTGGTGYTF. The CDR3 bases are TGTGCCAGCAGTGTGACAGGGGGCACTGGCTACACCTTC.